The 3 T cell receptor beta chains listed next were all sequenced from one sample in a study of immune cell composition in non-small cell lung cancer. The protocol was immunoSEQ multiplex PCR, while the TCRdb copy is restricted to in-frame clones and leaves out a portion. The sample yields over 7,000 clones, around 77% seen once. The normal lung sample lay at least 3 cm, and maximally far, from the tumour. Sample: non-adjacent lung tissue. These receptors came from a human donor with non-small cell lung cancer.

The CDR3: CASSSSRRGSTDTQYF. The DNA of the CDR3 is TGTGCCAGCAGCTCAAGCCGTAGGGGGTCCACAGATACGCAGTATTTT. This chain joins TRBV13 and TRBJ2-3, with D maybe TRBD1 (6 bases). The CDR3 totals 16 residues. V lost 4 bases and J lost 2, with 16 bases in between. Germline V gene data show CDR1 as PRHDT and CDR2 as FYEKMQ (reference sequence).

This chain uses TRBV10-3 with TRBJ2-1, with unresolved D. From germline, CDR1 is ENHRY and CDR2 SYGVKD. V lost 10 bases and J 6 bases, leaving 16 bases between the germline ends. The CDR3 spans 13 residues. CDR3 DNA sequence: TGTGCCACCTCGACCGCAGTACTCAATGAGCAGTTCTTC. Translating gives CATSTAVLNEQFF.

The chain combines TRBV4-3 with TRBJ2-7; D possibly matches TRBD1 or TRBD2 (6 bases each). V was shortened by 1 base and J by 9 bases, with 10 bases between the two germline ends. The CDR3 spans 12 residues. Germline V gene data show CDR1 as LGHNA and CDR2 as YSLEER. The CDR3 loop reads CASSQAGGGQYF. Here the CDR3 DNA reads TGCGCCAGCAGCCAAGCAGGAGGGGGGCAGTACTTC.